This passage covers 8 T cell receptor beta chains from one sample sequenced in a study of control samples from healthy donors and cancer patients. The table came from immunoSEQ multiplex PCR; TCRdb's copy has only in-frame clones and leaves some out. The sample holds around 80,000 clones; about 94% are singletons and the top ten take approximately 3%. The specimen was blood. The receptors originated from a woman in her twenties or thirties in good health.

The V call is TRBV24-1, the J call TRBJ2-2, with D perhaps matching TRBD1 (7 bases). The V end was cut by 7 bases, the J end by 6 bases, with 20 bases between. Germline CDR1 reads KGHDR; CDR2 reads SFDVKD. The CDR3 has 16 amino acids. CDR3 amino acids: CATSRGQGGFAGELFF. CDR3 in DNA: TGTGCCACCAGCCGCGGGCAGGGGGGATTTGCCGGGGAGCTGTTTTTT.

This clone was counted a single time. This chain connects TRBV5-4 to TRBJ2-7; D assignment may be TRBD1 or TRBD2 (6 bases each). The CDR3 totals 14 residues. V gave up 0 bases and J gave up 4 bases, with 11 bases separating them. The germline gives CDR1 SGHNT, CDR2 YYREEE (reference sequence). This chain's CDR3 is CASSLEGGAYEQYV. The CDR3 nucleotides are TGTGCCAGCAGCTTGGAGGGGGGCGCGTACGAGCAGTACGTC.

The chain couples TRBV4-1 to TRBJ2-1; D not certain. Germline lookup yields CDR1 MGHRA and CDR2 YSYEKL. With 1 base removed from V and 2 bases from J, the gap between germline ends came to 12 bases. There are 16 residues in the CDR3. Here the CDR3 reads CASSQGETHTYNEQFF. CDR3 in DNA: TGCGCCAGCAGCCAAGGCGAGACACATACCTACAATGAGCAGTTCTTC.

The V call is TRBV3-1 (or the pseudogene TRBV3-2), the J call TRBJ1-5; unclear D gene. The germline V gene has CDR1 LGHDT and CDR2 YNNKEL (reference sequence). The CDR3 contains 15 residues. V was clipped by 1 base and J by 6 bases, with 13 bases between them. Here the CDR3 reads CASSQVVGSGQPQHF. The CDR3 nucleotides are TGTGCCAGCAGCCAAGTTGTGGGTTCCGGTCAGCCCCAGCATTTT.

The V and J genes are TRBV21-1 and TRBJ2-7; TRBD1 is the table's D call and was not checked against the DNA. TRBV21-1 is a recognized pseudogene. This CDR3 is 14 amino acids long. The CDR3 is CASSYYRGAYEQYF. The CDR3 region has the DNA TGTGCCAGCAGCTACTACAGGGGGGCCTACGAGCAGTACTTC.

The CDR3 region is CASSPPIGTEAFF. The DNA of the CDR3 is TGTGCCAGCAGTCCCCCCATCGGCACTGAAGCTTTCTTT. This rearrangement joins TRBV27 to TRBJ1-1; no definite D call. The CDR3 has 13 amino acids. The germline V and J ends were trimmed by 5 bases and 4 bases, with 11 bases remaining between them. Germline values: CDR1 MNHEY, CDR2 SMNVEV (reference sequence).

The V gene is TRBV27, the J gene TRBJ1-1; D is perhaps TRBD1 (6 bases). This CDR3 comprises 13 residues. Trimming cost V 8 bases and J 0 bases, with 10 bases left between them. CDR1 is MNHEY and CDR2 is SMNVEV in the germline V gene (reference sequence). CDR3 sequence (DNA): TGTGCCAGCGCGGACAGCATGAACACTGAAGCTTTCTTT. Its protein product is CASADSMNTEAFF.

CDR3 loop: CASSPQTGANEKLFF. The CDR3 bases are TGTGCCAGCAGCCCTCAGACAGGGGCTAATGAAAAACTGTTTTTT. The V and J genes are TRBV7-2 and TRBJ1-4, with 8 bases that match TRBD1. CDR3 length: 15 amino acids. The germline V gene has CDR1 SGHTA and CDR2 FQGNSA. Trimming cost V 5 bases and J 3 bases; bases outside gene matches: 5. The variable domain in full, with the rest retrieved from reference TRBV7-2 and TRBJ1-4, is GAGVSQSPSNKVTEKGKDVELRCDPISGHTALYWYRQSLGQGLEFLIYFQGNSAPDKSGLPSDRFSAERTGGSVSTLTIQRTQQEDSAVYLCASSPQTGANEKLFFGSGTQLSVL.